Presented here are 15 T cell receptor beta chains from one specimen sequenced in a study of identical twins. A single record per CDR3 protein comes from TCRdb applying MiXCR to the 5' RACE reads. Here the sample spans hundreds of thousands of distinct CDR3 sequences, 6.1% being singletons. The sequencing sample was made of naive T cells sorted from blood. The receptors stem from a man between 18 and 29 years old in good health.

This clonotype was observed at least ten times. CDR3 residues: CASAYSDTQYF. CDR3 nucleotides: TGTGCCAGCGCCTACTCAGATACGCAGTATTTT. The chain is built from TRBV25-1 and TRBJ2-3, with D uncertain. Germline CDR1 reads MGHDK; CDR2 reads SYGVNS. The CDR3 runs 11 residues. The V gene lost 8 bases and the J gene lost 4 bases, with 7 bases spanning the gap. The complete variable domain, with remaining parts taken from reference TRBV25-1 and TRBJ2-3, reads EADIYQTPRYLVIGTGKKITLECSQTMGHDKMYWYQQDPGMELHLIHYSYGVNSTEKGDLSSESTVSRIRTEHFPLTLESARPSHTSQYLCASAYSDTQYFGPGTRLTVL.

This clonotype was picked up many times. The chain joins TRBV4-3 to TRBJ1-4; D gene unclear. Germline CDR1 LGHNA, CDR2 YSLEER. Trimming took 0 bases from V and 3 from J, leaving 8 bases between them. This CDR3 has 15 amino acids. CDR3 sequence reads: CASSQDGLPNEKLFF. The DNA of the CDR3 is TGCGCCAGCAGCCAAGATGGCCTCCCTAATGAAAAACTGTTTTTT.

Ten or more counts support this clonotype. The genes are TRBV11-2 and TRBJ2-7; D gene uncertain. The V gene's germline CDR1 is SGHAT and CDR2 FQNNGV. The CDR3 consists of 14 residues. With 6 bases removed from V and 3 bases from J, the gap between germline ends came to 15 bases. This chain's CDR3 is CASSLGERYYEQYV. DNA for the CDR3: TGTGCCAGCAGTCTAGGCGAACGGTACTACGAGCAGTACGTC.

V gene TRBV9 combines with J gene TRBJ2-3; 13 bases are shared with TRBD2. After removal of 3 bases from V and 5 bases from J, the junction contained 6 bases not matched to a gene. The CDR3 is 16 amino acids. CDR1 and CDR2 from the germline V gene are SGDLS and YYNGEE. The CDR3 DNA sequence: TGTGCCAGCAGCGAACGGACTAGCGGGAGAGAAGATACGCAGTATTTT. As protein: CASSERTSGREDTQYF.

This clonotype has ten or more counts. This chain joins TRBV12-3 or TRBV12-4 and TRBJ2-2, with TRBD2 matching over 9 bases. There are 15 residues in the CDR3. V shed 3 bases, J shed 7 bases, and the junction held 6 bases outside the gene matches. This CDR3 is CASSFRREGFGELFF. The CDR3, as DNA: TGTGCCAGCAGTTTTCGGCGGGAGGGCTTCGGGGAGCTGTTTTTT.

This clonotype was counted ten times or more. In nucleotides, the CDR3 is TGTGCCAGCAGCGTCGCCGGGACAGGGTCTGAAGCTTTCTTT. This codes for CASSVAGTGSEAFF. J is TRBJ1-1 and V is TRBV27, with TRBD1 matching over 9 bases. The junction had 8 bases not matched to a gene; V was cut back by 6 bases and J by 6 bases. The length of the CDR3 is 14 residues. Germline lookup yields CDR1 MNHEY and CDR2 SMNVEV (reference sequence).

This clonotype was seen ten or more times. This chain links TRBV9 with TRBJ2-3; the D gene is possibly TRBD1 (5 bases). This CDR3 has 15 residues. Trimming shortened V by 0 bases and J by 5 bases, and 13 bases separated the two germline ends. CDR1 is SGDLS, CDR2 YYNGEE, per germline. CDR3 in amino acids: CASSVATALLDTQYF. In DNA form, the CDR3 reads TGTGCCAGCAGCGTAGCGACAGCCCTTTTAGATACGCAGTATTTT.

This clonotype was counted ten times or more. The chain has TRBV20-1 and TRBJ1-4; no clear D gene. CDR3 length equals 15 residues. CDR1 is DFQATT, CDR2 SNEGSKA, per germline (reference sequence). Trimming stripped 3 bases from V and 0 bases from J, with 11 bases between. DNA for the CDR3: TGCAGTGCTAGGGCCGCGGTTGCAACTAATGAAAAACTGTTTTTT. Translating it yields CSARAAVATNEKLFF.

Only one count was recorded for this clonotype. Given a much more abundant clone one base away, this may be a read error. The V gene is TRBV25-1, the J gene TRBJ1-1, with D unclear. Germline values: CDR1 MGHDK, CDR2 SYGVNS. V was clipped by 5 bases and J by 4 bases, with 8 bases between them. CDR3 length: 12 amino acids. This chain's CDR3 is CASSIWVTEAFF. DNA for the CDR3: TGTGCCAGCAGTATCTGGGTCACTGAAGCTTTCTTT.

This clonotype was detected ten times or more. J is TRBJ2-7 and V is TRBV9; TRBD1 or TRBD2 may be the D gene (5 bases each). This CDR3 spans 15 amino acids. V shed 1 base and J shed 4 bases, with 15 bases lying between them. CDR1 is SGDLS, CDR2 YYNGEE, per germline. The CDR3 loop is CASSVTWDHSYEQYF. The CDR3 DNA reads TGTGCCAGCAGCGTAACGTGGGACCATTCGTACGAGCAGTACTTC. The full variable domain, rest sourced from reference TRBV9 and TRBJ2-7, is DSGVTQTPKHLITATGQRVTLRCSPRSGDLSVYWYQQSLDQGLQFLIQYYNGEERAKGNILERFSAQQFPDLHSELNLSSLELGDSALYFCASSVTWDHSYEQYFGPGTRLTVT.

This clonotype was recorded at least ten times. The V and J genes are TRBV5-1 and TRBJ2-7; TRBD1 aligns across 8 bases. Germline CDR1 is SGHRS and CDR2 is YFSETQ. Trimming removed 2 bases from V and 1 base from J; junction bases left unmatched: 2. This CDR3 has 14 amino acids. The CDR3 sequence: CASSFRQGSYEQYF. CDR3 sequence (DNA): TGCGCCAGCAGCTTCCGACAGGGGTCCTACGAGCAGTACTTC.

This clonotype was seen many times. The V call is TRBV11-2, the J call TRBJ2-7, with 11 bases that match TRBD2. This CDR3 is 19 amino acids long. Germline CDR1 reads SGHAT; CDR2 reads FQNNGV. Losses at the gene ends were 4 bases for V and 2 bases for J; bases not matched to a gene: 16. CDR3 nucleotides: TGTGCCAGCAGCTACTACGGGACTAGCGGTAATACTTATACCTACGAGCAGTACGTC. Protein sequence: CASSYYGTSGNTYTYEQYV.

This clonotype was seen ten or more times. The CDR3 nucleotides read TGCGCCAGCAGCTTGAATGGCGGGAATCAGCCCCAGCATTTT. This encodes CASSLNGGNQPQHF. The chain has TRBV5-1 and TRBJ1-5, with D uncertain. Germline lookup yields CDR1 SGHRS and CDR2 YFSETQ. V dropped 1 base and J dropped 4 bases, with 9 bases sitting between them. This CDR3 is built from 14 residues.

The chain recombines TRBV20-1 with TRBJ1-2; maybe TRBD1 (5 bases). The CDR3 has 12 residues. V lost 4 bases and J 6 bases, leaving 12 bases between the germline ends. Germline loops: CDR1 DFQATT, CDR2 SNEGSKA (reference sequence). CDR3 bases: TGCAGTGCTATTGTGAGGGGTAATGGCTACACCTTC. Its protein product is CSAIVRGNGYTF.

This clonotype has a count of ten or more. This sequence joins TRBV25-1 and TRBJ2-6; D not certain. Trimming took off 3 bases at V and 2 bases at J, with 5 bases between the two ends. The CDR3 covers 14 residues. Germline V gives CDR1 MGHDK, CDR2 SYGVNS. For the CDR3, the DNA is TGTGCCAGCAGTGACAGTACTGGGGCCAACGTCCTGACTTTC. This gives the protein CASSDSTGANVLTF.